This passage covers 3 T cell receptor beta chains from one sample sequenced in a study of shared clonotypes between healthy human individuals. TCRdb's copy holds only in-frame clones and misses some; the assay was immunoSEQ multiplex PCR. Of approximately 720,000 clones in the sample, 60% to 80% were seen once. Specimen: memory CD4+ T cells sorted from blood. Indicated subset: CD45RA-negative fraction. Receptor source: a woman aged 25 to 39 in good health.

A few counts support this clone. V gene TRBV2 combines with J gene TRBJ1-4; TRBD1 matches 7 bases. The J segment lost 8 bases and the V segment lost 9 bases, leaving 9 bases of the junction unmatched. Looked up from germline, CDR1 is SNHLY and CDR2 is FYNNEI. The CDR3 runs to 13 residues. CDR3 nucleotides: TGTGCCAGTGCGACAGGGATGTACGAAAAACTGTTTTTT. The encoded protein is CASATGMYEKLFF.

This clone was seen a handful of times. The chain uses TRBV11-2 and TRBJ2-5; the match to TRBD2 covers 11 bases. V lost 8 bases, J lost 10 bases, and 15 bases stayed unmatched. The CDR3 is 15 residues long. In germline, CDR1 is SGHAT, CDR2 FQNNGV. The CDR3 DNA is TGTGCCAGCGGCCCTGGGACTAGCGGACCGCGGGGCCAGTACTTC. Encoded protein: CASGPGTSGPRGQYF.

This clone was seen at least ten times. The rearrangement joins TRBV2 to TRBJ2-1, with 9 nucleotides matching TRBD1. Germline-derived CDR1 and CDR2 are SNHLY and FYNNEI. The CDR3 sequence is 13 residues long. V dropped 6 bases and J dropped 9; count of bases not matched to a gene: 6. DNA for the CDR3: TGTGCCAGCAGACTACAGGGGGCAGGTGAGCAGTTCTTC. It specifies CASRLQGAGEQFF.